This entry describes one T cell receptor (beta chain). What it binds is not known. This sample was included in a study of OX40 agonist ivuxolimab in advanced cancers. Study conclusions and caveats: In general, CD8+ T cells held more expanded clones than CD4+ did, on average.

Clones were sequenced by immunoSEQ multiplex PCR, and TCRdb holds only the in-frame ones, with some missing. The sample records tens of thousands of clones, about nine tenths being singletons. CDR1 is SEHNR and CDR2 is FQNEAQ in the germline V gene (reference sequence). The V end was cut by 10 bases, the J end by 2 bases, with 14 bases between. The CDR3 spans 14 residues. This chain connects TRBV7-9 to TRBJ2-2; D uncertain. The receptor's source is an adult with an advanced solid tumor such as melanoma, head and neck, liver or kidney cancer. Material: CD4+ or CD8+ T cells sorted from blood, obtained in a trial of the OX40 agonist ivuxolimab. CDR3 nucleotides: TGTGCCACTCGGCCCCTACAAAACACCGGGGAGCTGTTTTTT. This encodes CATRPLQNTGELFF.